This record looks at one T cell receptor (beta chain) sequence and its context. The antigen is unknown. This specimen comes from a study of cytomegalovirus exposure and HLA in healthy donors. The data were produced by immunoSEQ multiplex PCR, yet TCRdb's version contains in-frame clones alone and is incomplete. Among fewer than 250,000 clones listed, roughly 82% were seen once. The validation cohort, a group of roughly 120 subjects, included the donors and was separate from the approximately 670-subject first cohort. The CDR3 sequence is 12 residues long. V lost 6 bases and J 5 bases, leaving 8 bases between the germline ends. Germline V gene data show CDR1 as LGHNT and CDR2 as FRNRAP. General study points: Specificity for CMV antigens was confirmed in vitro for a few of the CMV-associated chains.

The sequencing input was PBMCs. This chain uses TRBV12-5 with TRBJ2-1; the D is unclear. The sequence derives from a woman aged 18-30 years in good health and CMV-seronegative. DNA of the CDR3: TGTGCTAGTGGCGAACAAGACAATGAGCAGTTCTTC. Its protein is CASGEQDNEQFF.